The rows below give T cell receptor beta chains drawn from one sample of a study of early T cells in non-severe SARS-CoV-2 infection. Using its own MiXCR run on the 5' RACE reads, TCRdb lists one record per CDR3 protein. The sample contains approximately 76,000 distinct CDR3 sequences, over 12% of which appear only once. Sequencing used whole blood. The receptor set was obtained from an adult who was a healthcare worker with PCR-confirmed SARS-CoV-2 infection or an uninfected control (not recorded which). Both conserved end residues are part of each CDR3. The order of the fields is D gene, clone size, J gene, V gene, CDR3 DNA, CDR3 protein. D genes are given only for firm matches. Clone size is given for some rows only: seen once, a few or many times, or a class if the clone is expanded.

d_call: TRBD1; clone_size: few; j_call: TRBJ1-1; v_call: TRBV6-1; cdr3_nt: TGTGCCAGCAGTGAAATGACAGGGCGCACTGAAGTTTTCTTT; cdr3_aa: CASSEMTGRTEVFF
d_call: .; clone_size: .; j_call: TRBJ1-4; v_call: TRBV5-1; cdr3_nt: TGCGCCAGCAGATCCTCGGTCACGGAGGGAAGCGAAAAACTGTTTTTT; cdr3_aa: CASRSSVTEGSEKLFF
d_call: TRBD1; clone_size: .; j_call: TRBJ2-1; v_call: TRBV29-1; cdr3_nt: TGCAGCGTTGAAATAGGGGGCGGAGTGCAGTTCTTC; cdr3_aa: CSVEIGGGVQFF
d_call: TRBD1; clone_size: .; j_call: TRBJ2-7; v_call: TRBV20-1; cdr3_nt: TGCAGTGCTAGAGATTCCCAGGGGGAGCTCTACGAGCAGTACTTC; cdr3_aa: CSARDSQGELYEQYF
d_call: .; clone_size: few; j_call: TRBJ2-6; v_call: TRBV12-3/TRBV12-4; cdr3_nt: TGTGCCAGCAGGACGGGTTCTGGGGCCAACGTCCTGACTTTC; cdr3_aa: CASRTGSGANVLTF
d_call: .; clone_size: .; j_call: TRBJ1-5; v_call: TRBV28; cdr3_nt: TGTGCCAGCAGTCCCAGGGGCGCCAATCAGCCCCAGCATTTT; cdr3_aa: CASSPRGANQPQHF
d_call: .; clone_size: .; j_call: TRBJ1-1; v_call: TRBV5-4; cdr3_nt: TGTGCCAGCAGCGTTAAGGGGTTACCGGCTGAAGCTTTCTTT; cdr3_aa: CASSVKGLPAEAFF
d_call: .; clone_size: .; j_call: TRBJ2-2; v_call: TRBV7-9; cdr3_nt: TGTGCCAGCGGTCGGGTTGCCACCGGGGAGCTGTTTTTT; cdr3_aa: CASGRVATGELFF
d_call: .; clone_size: few; j_call: TRBJ2-2; v_call: TRBV11-2; cdr3_nt: TGTGCCAGCAGCTTAACGGACTTAAACACCGGGGAGCTGTTTTTT; cdr3_aa: CASSLTDLNTGELFF
d_call: .; clone_size: many; j_call: TRBJ1-1; v_call: TRBV5-1; cdr3_nt: TGCGCCAGCAGCTTGGAGGGACCATCGACGGGAGCTTTCTTT; cdr3_aa: CASSLEGPSTGAFF
d_call: .; clone_size: few; j_call: TRBJ2-1; v_call: TRBV30; cdr3_nt: TGTGCCTGGAGTGTGCAGAACAATGAGCAGTTCTTC; cdr3_aa: CAWSVQNNEQFF
d_call: .; clone_size: many; j_call: TRBJ2-7; v_call: TRBV5-1; cdr3_nt: TGCGCCAGCAGCTTAGACTACGAGCAGTACTTC; cdr3_aa: CASSLDYEQYF
d_call: .; clone_size: .; j_call: TRBJ2-1; v_call: TRBV5-4; cdr3_nt: TGTGCCAGCAGCTTGGCCGGAGGGATGGTCAACGAGCAGTTCTTC; cdr3_aa: CASSLAGGMVNEQFF
d_call: TRBD2; clone_size: few; j_call: TRBJ2-7; v_call: TRBV12-3/TRBV12-4; cdr3_nt: TGTGCCAGCAGTTCCTATCTGGGAGGGGTCTACGAGCAGTACTTC; cdr3_aa: CASSSYLGGVYEQYF
d_call: TRBD2; clone_size: few; j_call: TRBJ2-1; v_call: TRBV12-3/TRBV12-4; cdr3_nt: TGTGCCAGCAGTCAGACTAGCGGGGGGCGACTGTTCTTC; cdr3_aa: CASSQTSGGRLFF
d_call: TRBD2; clone_size: few; j_call: TRBJ2-1; v_call: TRBV20-1; cdr3_nt: TGCAGTGCTACTTTAGCGGGAGTGGCCTACAATGAGCAGTTCTTC; cdr3_aa: CSATLAGVAYNEQFF
d_call: .; clone_size: many; j_call: TRBJ1-2; v_call: TRBV7-8; cdr3_nt: TGTGCCAGCAGTATGGAAAACTATGGCTACACCTTC; cdr3_aa: CASSMENYGYTF
d_call: .; clone_size: few; j_call: TRBJ1-2; v_call: TRBV5-4; cdr3_nt: TGTGCCAGCAGCTTGGAAGCCCAGTACTATGGCTACACCTTC; cdr3_aa: CASSLEAQYYGYTF
d_call: .; clone_size: many; j_call: TRBJ2-7; v_call: TRBV5-6; cdr3_nt: TGTGCCAGCAGCTCCATTAGACAGGGACTCTACGAGCAGTACTTC; cdr3_aa: CASSSIRQGLYEQYF
d_call: .; clone_size: .; j_call: TRBJ2-1; v_call: TRBV7-2; cdr3_nt: TGTGCCAGCAGCATAGGACCTTACAATGAGCAGTTCTTC; cdr3_aa: CASSIGPYNEQFF
d_call: TRBD1; clone_size: many; j_call: TRBJ1-4; v_call: TRBV25-1; cdr3_nt: TGTGCCAGCAGAGAGACAGGGACAGCAGATGAAAAACTGTTTTTT; cdr3_aa: CASRETGTADEKLFF
d_call: .; clone_size: .; j_call: TRBJ2-7; v_call: TRBV7-8; cdr3_nt: TGTGCCAGCAGCCCGACCTCCCGGGAGCAGTACTTC; cdr3_aa: CASSPTSREQYF
d_call: .; clone_size: many; j_call: TRBJ2-7; v_call: TRBV11-2; cdr3_nt: TGTGCCAGCAGTTCTACTAGCACAAATCTGGGCTACGAGCAGTACTTC; cdr3_aa: CASSSTSTNLGYEQYF
d_call: .; clone_size: few; j_call: TRBJ2-1; v_call: TRBV27; cdr3_nt: TGTGCCAGCAGTTTTGGGGGGCTCCGCAATGAGCAGTTCTTC; cdr3_aa: CASSFGGLRNEQFF
d_call: .; clone_size: many; j_call: TRBJ2-7; v_call: TRBV18; cdr3_nt: TGTGCCAGCTCGTCTAGCTCCTACGAGCAGTACTTC; cdr3_aa: CASSSSSYEQYF
d_call: TRBD1; clone_size: .; j_call: TRBJ2-1; v_call: TRBV29-1; cdr3_nt: TGCAGCGTTTCTTGGGACAGCAATGAGCAGTTCTTC; cdr3_aa: CSVSWDSNEQFF
d_call: TRBD2; clone_size: .; j_call: TRBJ2-2; v_call: TRBV10-2; cdr3_nt: TGCGCCAGCAAGGGACTAGCGGGGAACACCGGGGAGCTGTTTTTT; cdr3_aa: CASKGLAGNTGELFF
d_call: .; clone_size: many; j_call: TRBJ2-3; v_call: TRBV7-9; cdr3_nt: TGTGCCAGCAGCTTAAGGATGGGGCGAGGAGATACGCAGTATTTT; cdr3_aa: CASSLRMGRGDTQYF
d_call: .; clone_size: .; j_call: TRBJ2-5; v_call: TRBV6-6; cdr3_nt: TGTGCCAGCAGTCAATACTCCAATCTCCAAGAGACCCAGTACTTC; cdr3_aa: CASSQYSNLQETQYF
d_call: TRBD2; clone_size: .; j_call: TRBJ2-7; v_call: TRBV29-1; cdr3_nt: TGCAGCGTTACCGGACTAGCGGGAAACTACGAGCAGTACTTC; cdr3_aa: CSVTGLAGNYEQYF
d_call: .; clone_size: .; j_call: TRBJ2-7; v_call: TRBV29-1; cdr3_nt: TGCAGCGTTGTCCCCCGACCGGGACTTCAGGACGAGCAGTACTTC; cdr3_aa: CSVVPRPGLQDEQYF
d_call: .; clone_size: many; j_call: TRBJ2-1; v_call: TRBV7-6; cdr3_nt: TGTGCCAGCAGCTTAGGTGGGGGCGTTCAGAATGAGCAGTTCTTC; cdr3_aa: CASSLGGGVQNEQFF
d_call: .; clone_size: .; j_call: TRBJ2-5; v_call: TRBV3-1; cdr3_nt: TGTGCCAGCAGCCCAAGACTAGGGGAGAAAGAGACCCAGTACTTC; cdr3_aa: CASSPRLGEKETQYF
d_call: .; clone_size: .; j_call: TRBJ2-3; v_call: TRBV10-1; cdr3_nt: TGCGCCAGCAGTGTTGGAACTGGGGCGGGGACGGATACGCAGTATTTT; cdr3_aa: CASSVGTGAGTDTQYF
d_call: TRBD2; clone_size: few; j_call: TRBJ2-1; v_call: TRBV6-2/TRBV6-3; cdr3_nt: TGTGCCAGCAGACTGCGGCCGGGACTAGGATCCTACAATGAGCAGTTCTTC; cdr3_aa: CASRLRPGLGSYNEQFF
d_call: .; clone_size: .; j_call: TRBJ2-7; v_call: TRBV12-3/TRBV12-4; cdr3_nt: TGTGCCAGCAGTTCTGTGGTAAACGTGATGTCCTACGAGCAGTACTTC; cdr3_aa: CASSSVVNVMSYEQYF
d_call: .; clone_size: .; j_call: TRBJ1-1; v_call: TRBV12-3/TRBV12-4; cdr3_nt: TGTGCCAGCAGTGCCTGGGGGCGGCCGGACACTGAAGCTTTCTTT; cdr3_aa: CASSAWGRPDTEAFF
d_call: .; clone_size: many; j_call: TRBJ2-3; v_call: TRBV11-2; cdr3_nt: TGTGCCAGCAGCTTAGTAAGGCGGGACCCCCCCGGAGATACGCAGTATTTT; cdr3_aa: CASSLVRRDPPGDTQYF
d_call: .; clone_size: .; j_call: TRBJ1-6; v_call: TRBV11-1; cdr3_nt: TGTGCCAGCAGCTTCCGGGAATTCGGCTCACCCCTCCACTTT; cdr3_aa: CASSFREFGSPLHF
d_call: TRBD2; clone_size: many; j_call: TRBJ2-1; v_call: TRBV7-8; cdr3_nt: TGTGCCAGCAGCTCGGGACTAGCGGGAGGGTCTCTCTACAATGAGCAGTTCTTC; cdr3_aa: CASSSGLAGGSLYNEQFF
d_call: .; clone_size: .; j_call: TRBJ2-1; v_call: TRBV5-1; cdr3_nt: TGCGCCAGCAGCGCCGACGGGGACTCCTACAATGAGCAGTTCTTC; cdr3_aa: CASSADGDSYNEQFF
d_call: TRBD2; clone_size: .; j_call: TRBJ2-7; v_call: TRBV12-3/TRBV12-4; cdr3_nt: TGTGCCAGCAGGTATATGGGACTAGCGGGAGACGAGCAGTACTTC; cdr3_aa: CASRYMGLAGDEQYF
d_call: TRBD2; clone_size: many; j_call: TRBJ2-3; v_call: TRBV29-1; cdr3_nt: TGCAGCACTGAGGCTAGCGGGAGGGCCGGGACAGATACGCAGTATTTT; cdr3_aa: CSTEASGRAGTDTQYF
d_call: .; clone_size: .; j_call: TRBJ2-3; v_call: TRBV5-1; cdr3_nt: TGCGCCAGTAGCCTAGACAGGGAGGTGGGTACGCAGTATTTT; cdr3_aa: CASSLDREVGTQYF
d_call: .; clone_size: many; j_call: TRBJ2-1; v_call: TRBV7-3; cdr3_nt: TGTGCCAGCAGCCAACGTCCGAGGGGATACAATGAGCAGTTCTTC; cdr3_aa: CASSQRPRGYNEQFF
d_call: .; clone_size: many; j_call: TRBJ1-6; v_call: TRBV18; cdr3_nt: TGTGCCAGCTCACCCGGACAGTATAATAATTCACCCCTCCACTTT; cdr3_aa: CASSPGQYNNSPLHF
d_call: TRBD2; clone_size: few; j_call: TRBJ2-7; v_call: TRBV28; cdr3_nt: TGTGCCAGCAGGGGATTAGCGGGAGCCTACGAGCAGTACTTC; cdr3_aa: CASRGLAGAYEQYF
d_call: TRBD1; clone_size: .; j_call: TRBJ2-5; v_call: TRBV3-1; cdr3_nt: TGTGCCAGCAGTCCGGGACAGGGGTTGGGAGAGACCCAGTACTTC; cdr3_aa: CASSPGQGLGETQYF
d_call: .; clone_size: .; j_call: TRBJ1-2; v_call: TRBV28; cdr3_nt: TGTGCCAGCAGTTTATCTGGGGGCCGTTATGGCTACACCTTC; cdr3_aa: CASSLSGGRYGYTF
d_call: .; clone_size: .; j_call: TRBJ2-7; v_call: TRBV6-9; cdr3_nt: TGTGCCAGCAGCACGGGACACGACGAGCAGTACTTC; cdr3_aa: CASSTGHDEQYF